The 14 T cell receptor beta chains below come from one sample, sequenced in a study of CD8 T cells in Susac syndrome. RNA in amounts of roughly 0.5 to 1 ug was reverse transcribed with random hexamers. Via MiXCR, TCRdb re-called the immunoSEQ multiplex PCR reads, giving one row per CDR3 protein. Counted here are around 150,000 distinct CDR3 sequences, around 93% occurring once; the ten biggest clones make up about 0.18%. Input material: CD8+ T cells from PBMCs. These receptors were obtained from a human donor with Susac syndrome.

This chain links TRBV5-1 with TRBJ2-1; D may be TRBD1 or TRBD2 (5 bases each). The CDR3 consists of 15 residues. Germline values: CDR1 SGHRS, CDR2 YFSETQ. V was shortened by 0 bases and J by 5 bases, with 12 bases between the two germline ends. The CDR3 sequence: CASSLDGTANNEQFF. The CDR3 DNA reads TGCGCCAGCAGCTTGGATGGGACGGCGAACAATGAGCAGTTCTTC.

The chain links TRBV9 to TRBJ2-2; TRBD2 agrees at 12 bases. CDR3 size: 14 residues. Trimming at V came to 7 bases and at J to 6 bases, leaving 4 bases not matched to a gene. Germline V gene lookup returns CDR1 SGDLS and CDR2 YYNGEE. CDR3 loop: CASGGLAGSGELFF. The CDR3 bases are TGTGCCAGCGGGGGACTAGCGGGCTCCGGGGAGCTGTTTTTT.

The chain recombines TRBV20-1 with TRBJ2-1, with unresolved D. Germline V CDR1 and CDR2: DFQATT, SNEGSKA (reference sequence). V shed 1 base and J shed 0 bases, with 10 bases lying between them. This CDR3 region has 15 residues. CDR3: CSARARASSYNEQFF. The CDR3 DNA reads as TGCAGTGCTAGAGCACGGGCGAGCTCCTACAATGAGCAGTTCTTC.

This chain links TRBV4-1 with TRBJ1-4; D unresolved. This CDR3 has 15 amino acids. The germline gives CDR1 MGHRA, CDR2 YSYEKL. V lost 3 bases, J lost 6 bases, and 14 bases lay in between. The CDR3 is CASSHQGVVDEKLFF. Written as DNA, the CDR3 is TGCGCCAGCAGCCACCAAGGAGTGGTAGATGAAAAACTGTTTTTT.

The chain has TRBV30 and TRBJ2-3; 7 bases agree with TRBD2. The V gene end was trimmed by 7 bases and the J gene end by 4 bases; junction bases not matched to a gene: 17. Per germline, CDR1 GTSNPN and CDR2 SVGIG (reference sequence). The CDR3 extends over 16 amino acids. CDR3 sequence reads: CASTTNLGLVSDTQYF. The DNA for the CDR3 is TGTGCCTCTACTACTAACCTCGGACTAGTCTCAGATACGCAGTATTTT. Using reference TRBV30 and TRBJ2-3 for the parts outside the CDR3, the full variable domain is SQTIHQWPATLVQPVGSPLSLECTVEGTSNPNLYWYRQAAGRGLQLLFYSVGIGQISSEVPQNLSASRPQDRQFILSSKKLLLSDSGFYLCASTTNLGLVSDTQYFGPGTRLTVL.

The V gene is TRBV6-4, the J gene TRBJ2-1; D call uncertain. The germline CDR1 and CDR2 sequences are MRHNA and SNTAGT. The CDR3 is 11 residues long. V was pared by 3 bases and J by 10 bases, with 7 bases between. CDR3 coding DNA: TGTGCCAGCAGTGAAGGCTCCGAGCAGTTCTTC. Translating gives CASSEGSEQFF.

The chain uses TRBV7-6 and TRBJ2-7, with 8 bases fitting TRBD1. This CDR3 region has 15 residues. Unmatched junction bases numbered 5, after V lost 2 bases and J lost 2 bases. Germline CDR1 and CDR2: SGHVS and FNYEAQ. The CDR3 loop is CASSLTGGATYEQYF. The DNA for the CDR3 is TGTGCCAGCAGCTTAACAGGGGGAGCAACCTACGAGCAGTACTTC.

The CDR3, as DNA: TGTGCCAGCAATTTCGGGTTGCCCTACGAGCAGTACTTC. This gives the protein CASNFGLPYEQYF. The V gene is TRBV6-2 or TRBV6-3, the J gene TRBJ2-7, with D hard to call. Per the germline V gene, CDR1 is MNHEY and CDR2 is SVGEGT. V gave up 7 bases and J gave up 2 bases, with 12 bases separating them. The CDR3 is made up of 13 amino acids.

V is TRBV20-1 and J is TRBJ2-7, with TRBD2 matching over 8 bases. With 6 bases clipped from V and 2 bases from J, the junction kept 6 bases outside the gene matches. This CDR3 is 13 amino acids long. From germline, CDR1 is DFQATT and CDR2 SNEGSKA (reference sequence). The CDR3: CSATGGPPYEQYF. CDR3 DNA sequence: TGCAGTGCCACGGGGGGGCCCCCCTACGAGCAGTACTTC.

This chain joins TRBV9 and TRBJ1-5; D ambiguous. CDR1 and CDR2 (germline): SGDLS, YYNGEE. This CDR3 has 14 residues. Trimming left V 2 bases short and J 4 bases short, with 10 bases between. DNA for the CDR3: TGTGCCAGCAGCGTCTCGGACGGAAATCAGCCCCAGCATTTT. As protein: CASSVSDGNQPQHF.

The gene calls are TRBV7-6 and TRBJ2-7, with D hard to call. V was cut by 1 base and J by 5 bases, with 9 bases left in between. This CDR3 comprises 13 residues. Germline V gene lookup returns CDR1 SGHVS and CDR2 FNYEAQ. The CDR3 DNA sequence: TGTGCCAGCAGCTTAGGTCGGGTAGACGAGCAGTACTTC. Encoded protein: CASSLGRVDEQYF.

The rearrangement uses TRBV29-1 and TRBJ2-7, with D uncertain. V lost 5 bases and J lost 2, with 16 bases in between. The CDR3 is 14 residues long. CDR1 is SQVTM and CDR2 is ANQGSEA in the germline V gene. The CDR3, as DNA: TGCAGCGTTATTCCCCGCGGCCCCGCCTACGAGCAGTACTTC. Translation gives CSVIPRGPAYEQYF.

V is TRBV29-1 and J is TRBJ1-2; 8 bases agree with TRBD1. Germline V lookup: CDR1 SQVTM, CDR2 ANQGSEA. The trim removed 2 bases at V and 8 bases at J, leaving 4 bases unmatched. This CDR3 spans 12 amino acids. The CDR3 here is CSVEQGAPGYTF. The CDR3 DNA sequence: TGCAGCGTTGAACAGGGGGCGCCCGGCTACACCTTC.

The V call is TRBV5-5, the J call TRBJ2-7, with a tentative D call TRBD2 (6 bases). Trimming removed 0 bases at V and 2 bases at J, with 9 bases between. From germline, CDR1 is SGHKS and CDR2 YYEKEE (reference sequence). This CDR3 contains 14 residues. The CDR3 region is CASSLGSGTYEQYF. In DNA form, the CDR3 reads TGTGCCAGCAGCTTGGGTAGCGGCACCTACGAGCAGTACTTC.